This T cell receptor (beta chain) was recovered during a study of CD8 T cells in Susac syndrome (dated by TCRdb to about 2019). Some background on the complete study: The study used repertoire sequencing to test whether antigen drove CD8+ T cell activation and differentiation in Susac syndrome.

Looking up the germline V gene (reference sequence) yields CDR1 DFQATT and CDR2 SNEGSKA. From the cysteine through the phenylalanine, the CDR3 covers 14 amino acids. Only CDR3 DNA remains: 42 bases, in frame from the first base. V is pared back by 4 bases and J by 2 bases, with 11 bases lying between the germline termini. Peripheral blood CD8+ and CD4+ T cells from healthy donors, Susac syndrome patients and multiple sclerosis patients were profiled by high-throughput TCR beta sequencing. The multiple sclerosis controls were treatment-naive patients whose relapsing-remitting disease, either stable or active, fulfilled the revised McDonald criteria. CD8+ TEMRA cells were enriched by FACS, while bulk CD8+ and CD4+ T cells were purified by magnetic negative isolation. Blood was drawn into EDTA tubes, processed within 24 hours, and PBMCs were isolated by density gradient centrifugation. PBMCs intended for TCR sequencing were cryopreserved in liquid nitrogen and were subsequently thawed in a 37 degrees C water bath. The sorted or isolated CD4+, CD8+ and CD8+ TEMRA cells reached a purity of at least 90%.

About this clonotype itself: It has no known antigen specificity. Per-base quality was not reported, and no clone a single base away is much larger than it.

On the study overall, not on this receptor specifically: The number of individuals in the TCR sequencing and HLA analysis was acknowledged as relatively small.

RNA was extracted using the RNeasy kit, and roughly 0.5 to 1 microgram was reverse transcribed with random hexamers. The immunoSEQ multiplex PCR assay, which covers 54 Vbeta and 13 Jbeta segments, was used to amplify TCR beta CDR3 regions. Bias from PCR amplification was corrected by using a synthetic template baseline for primer optimization and for computational correction. The authors' pipeline ran thus. Reads were annotated to V, D and J genes according to IMGT and were analyzed with immunoSEQ Analyzer, with only productive sequences retained. To calculate clonality, Shannon entropy was normalized by log2 of the number of productive unique sequences and then subtracted from one. Public and private clones were assessed among the 100 most prevalent clones of each patient and control. A clone was defined as Susac-specific if it was absent from the healthy and MS cohorts, from 950 to 1,300 published viral clones and from other ImmuneACCESS disease sequences. TCRdb passed the public sequencing reads through fastp at Q25 and MiXCR, retaining productive beta sequences. Rows are combined by CDR3 protein, so each entry shows the most common genes and DNA. TCRdb, rather than the study authors, made the V and J calls. The sample data list 130,000 or so distinct CDR3 sequences, and 90% to 95% of these were observed just once. Approximately 0.11% of the sample is held by the ten biggest clonotypes.

This receptor was obtained from a human donor with multiple sclerosis. Recombination connected TRBV20-1 to TRBJ2-2; 5 matching bases give a weak D call of TRBD1. The sample taken for sequencing was CD4+ T cells from PBMCs. The CDR3 has the sequence CSATPTVNTGELFF. The base sequence is TGCAGTGCTACCCCGACAGTAAACACCGGGGAGCTGTTTTTT.